This TCR beta chain was sequenced during a study of blood T cell repertoires in COVID-19. At the level of the study: In each case, the material was cDNA or gDNA derived from T cells, B-cell-depleted T cells, or PBMCs.

The assay was immunoSEQ multiplex PCR, and TCRdb's table has in-frame clones only and misses some. The sample has approximately 37,000 clones, more than 85% seen once; the top ten hold 5.5%. Trimming pared 2 bases from V and 1 base from J, leaving 5 bases between. The CDR3 consists of 13 residues. Looked up from germline, CDR1 is SGHTA and CDR2 is FQGNSA. The gene calls are TRBV7-2 and TRBJ1-1; D gene uncertain. The sequencing input was peripheral blood. The source is a woman older than 75 with acute or convalescent COVID-19. CDR3: CASSLIRNTEAFF. The CDR3 DNA follows: TGTGCCAGCAGCTTAATCAGGAACACTGAAGCTTTCTTT.